A selection of T cell receptor beta chains follows, all from one sample in a study of OX40 agonist ivuxolimab in advanced cancers. Method: immunoSEQ multiplex PCR; TCRdb's copy keeps in-frame clones and lacks some. The table shows 35,000 to 45,000 clones, with roughly 80% occurring only once. The sample here was CD4+ or CD8+ T cells sorted from blood, taken in a trial of the OX40 agonist ivuxolimab. These receptors all come from an adult with an advanced solid tumor such as melanoma, head and neck, liver or kidney cancer. CDR3s leave out the opening cysteine and the closing phenylalanine or tryptophan. Each record gives: V gene, J gene, CDR3 protein.

V: TRBV19
J: TRBJ2-7
CDR3: ASSASPTVYEQY

V: TRBV7-9
J: TRBJ2-7
CDR3: ASSSTSGRKHEQY

V: TRBV28
J: TRBJ2-7
CDR3: ASSFLYEQY

V: TRBV6-1
J: TRBJ1-5
CDR3: ASSETGTDYQPQH

V: TRBV19
J: TRBJ2-1
CDR3: ASSITSGDSIYNEQF

V: TRBV9
J: TRBJ2-1
CDR3: ASSVAGDRDNEQF

V: TRBV5-1
J: TRBJ2-1
CDR3: ASSKFGAGTGAYNEQF

V: TRBV27
J: TRBJ2-7
CDR3: ASSLAGPTSYEQY

V: TRBV9
J: TRBJ2-7
CDR3: ASSVGDHSSYEQY

V: TRBV7-9
J: TRBJ2-3
CDR3: ASSLLSGFPDTQY

V: TRBV28
J: TRBJ1-2
CDR3: ASSLRGAANYGYT

V: TRBV10-3
J: TRBJ1-1
CDR3: AISEPGQGVGEYTEAF

V: TRBV28
J: TRBJ2-5
CDR3: ASRGMRLAGLQETQY

V: TRBV7-7
J: TRBJ2-7
CDR3: ASSPPGDGEQY

V: TRBV19
J: TRBJ1-1
CDR3: ASRILDEAF

V: TRBV7-9
J: TRBJ2-2
CDR3: ASSFPGQGKANTGELF

V: TRBV5-1
J: TRBJ2-6
CDR3: ASSSGQAVSGANVLT

V: TRBV9
J: TRBJ1-1
CDR3: ASSSSTGGTDEAF

V: TRBV9
J: TRBJ1-2
CDR3: ASSPTTGGIYGYT

V: TRBV9
J: TRBJ2-7
CDR3: ASSVATDLYEQY

V: TRBV7-9
J: TRBJ1-1
CDR3: ASSGTVKGTEAF

V: TRBV9
J: TRBJ2-7
CDR3: ASSENAGEQY